The TCR beta chain described here comes from a study of beta chain features in type 1 diabetes. Study overall: Age, gender and cell yields were alike across patients and healthy donors.

All of the isolated RNA was reverse transcribed, so expressed TCRB transcripts were sequenced. TCRdb keeps only in-frame clones here, not all; method: immunoSEQ multiplex PCR. The sample holds around 400,000 clones, roughly 13% seen once. With 0 bases clipped from V and 3 bases from J, the junction kept 5 bases outside the gene matches. Germline V gene lookup returns CDR1 LNHDA and CDR2 SQIVND (reference sequence). This CDR3 comprises 15 residues. The authors obtained over 95% purity in all sorted populations. Sequences were obtained from naive CD4+ T cells from blood. This chain links TRBV19 with TRBJ2-7; 7 nucleotides line up with TRBD1. The sequence was collected from a young man in good health. CDR3 DNA: TGTGCCAGTAGTATAGACACAGGGGTAAGCTACGAGCAGTACTTC. This encodes CASSIDTGVSYEQYF. Complete variable domain (other parts from reference TRBV19 and TRBJ2-7): DGGITQSPKYLFRKEGQNVTLSCEQNLNHDAMYWYRQDPGQGLRLIYYSQIVNDFQKGDIAEGYSVSREKKESFPLTVTSAQKNPTAFYLCASSIDTGVSYEQYFGPGTRLTVT.